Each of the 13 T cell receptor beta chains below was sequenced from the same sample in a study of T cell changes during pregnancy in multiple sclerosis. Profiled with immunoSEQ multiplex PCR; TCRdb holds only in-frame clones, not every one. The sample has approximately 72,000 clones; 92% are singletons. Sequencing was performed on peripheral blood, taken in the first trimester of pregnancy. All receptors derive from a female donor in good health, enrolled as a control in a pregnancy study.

In nucleotides, the CDR3 is TGTGCCAGTAGCCGGGACTTCGTCGGTAATGAGCAGTTCTTC. Translating gives CASSRDFVGNEQFF. This rearrangement joins TRBV19 to TRBJ2-1, with D maybe TRBD2 (6 bases). Per germline, CDR1 LNHDA and CDR2 SQIVND (reference sequence). This CDR3 has 14 residues. V shed 6 bases and J shed 7 bases, with 16 bases lying between them.

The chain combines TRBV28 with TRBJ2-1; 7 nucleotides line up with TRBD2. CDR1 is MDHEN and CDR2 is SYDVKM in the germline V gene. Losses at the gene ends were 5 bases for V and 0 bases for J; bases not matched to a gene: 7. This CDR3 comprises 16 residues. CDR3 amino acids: CASSPTGGGSYNEQFF. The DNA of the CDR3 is TGTGCCAGCAGTCCCACGGGGGGTGGCTCCTACAATGAGCAGTTCTTC.

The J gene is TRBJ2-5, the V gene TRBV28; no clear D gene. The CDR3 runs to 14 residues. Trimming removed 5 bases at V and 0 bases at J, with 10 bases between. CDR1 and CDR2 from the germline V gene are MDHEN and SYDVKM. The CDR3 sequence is CASSRTEYQETQYF. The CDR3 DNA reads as TGTGCCAGCAGTCGAACGGAGTACCAAGAGACCCAGTACTTC.

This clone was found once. CDR3 protein: CASSQDIPGRELFF. CDR3 in DNA: TGCGCCAGCAGCCAGGACATACCTGGAAGGGAGCTGTTTTTT. The V and J genes are TRBV5-1 and TRBJ2-2; weak D call: TRBD1 (5 bases). In germline, CDR1 is SGHRS, CDR2 YFSETQ. The CDR3 runs to 14 residues. With 4 bases removed from V and 9 bases from J, the gap between germline ends came to 16 bases. Full variable domain (rest looked up from reference TRBV5-1 and TRBJ2-2): KAGVTQTPRYLIKTRGQQVTLSCSPISGHRSVSWYQQTPGQGLQFLFEYFSETQRNKGNFPGRFSGRQFSNSRSEMNVSTLELGDSALYLCASSQDIPGRELFFGEGSRLTVL.

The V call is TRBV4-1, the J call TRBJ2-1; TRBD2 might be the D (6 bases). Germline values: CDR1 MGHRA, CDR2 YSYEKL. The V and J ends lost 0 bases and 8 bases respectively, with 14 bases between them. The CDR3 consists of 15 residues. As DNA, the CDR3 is TGCGCCAGCAGCCAAGAAGGAGGACTATCCGATGAGCAGTTCTTC. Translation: CASSQEGGLSDEQFF.

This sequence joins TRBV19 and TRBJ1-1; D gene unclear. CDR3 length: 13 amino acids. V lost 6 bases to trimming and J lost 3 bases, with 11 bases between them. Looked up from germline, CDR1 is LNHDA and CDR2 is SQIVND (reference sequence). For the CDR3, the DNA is TGTGCCAGTAGACGGTACGGGGACACTGAAGCTTTCTTT. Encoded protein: CASRRYGDTEAFF.

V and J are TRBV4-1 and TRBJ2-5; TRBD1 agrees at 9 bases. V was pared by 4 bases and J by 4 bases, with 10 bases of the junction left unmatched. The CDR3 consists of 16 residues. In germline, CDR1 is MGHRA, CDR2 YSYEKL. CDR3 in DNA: TGCGCCAGCAGCCGATTGAATACAGGGGGCAGAGAGACCCAGTACTTC. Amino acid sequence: CASSRLNTGGRETQYF.

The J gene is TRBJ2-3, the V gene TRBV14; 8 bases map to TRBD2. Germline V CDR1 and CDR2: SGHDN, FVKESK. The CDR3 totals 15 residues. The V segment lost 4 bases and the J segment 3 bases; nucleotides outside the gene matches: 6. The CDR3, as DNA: TGTGCCAGCAGCCCCCTAGGGACTAGTACAGATACGCAGTATTTT. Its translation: CASSPLGTSTDTQYF.

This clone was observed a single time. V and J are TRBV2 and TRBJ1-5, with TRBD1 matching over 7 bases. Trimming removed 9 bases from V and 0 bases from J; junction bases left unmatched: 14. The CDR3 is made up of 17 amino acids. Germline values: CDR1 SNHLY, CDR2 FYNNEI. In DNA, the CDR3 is TGTGCCAGTTACCGGGACAGAGGGGTTAATAGCAATCAGCCCCAGCATTTT. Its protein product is CASYRDRGVNSNQPQHF.

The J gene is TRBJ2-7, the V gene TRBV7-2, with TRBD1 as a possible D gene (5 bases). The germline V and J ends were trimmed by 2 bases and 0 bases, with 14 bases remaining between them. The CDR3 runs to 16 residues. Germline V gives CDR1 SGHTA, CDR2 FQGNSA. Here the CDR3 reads CASSLQWQGDSYEQYF. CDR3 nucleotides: TGTGCCAGCAGCTTACAGTGGCAGGGTGACTCCTACGAGCAGTACTTC.

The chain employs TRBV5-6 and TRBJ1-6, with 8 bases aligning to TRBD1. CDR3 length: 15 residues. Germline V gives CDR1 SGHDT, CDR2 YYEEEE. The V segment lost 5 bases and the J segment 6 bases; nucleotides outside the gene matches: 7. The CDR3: CASRETGAGNSPLHF. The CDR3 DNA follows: TGTGCCAGCAGAGAGACAGGGGCGGGTAATTCACCCCTCCACTTT.

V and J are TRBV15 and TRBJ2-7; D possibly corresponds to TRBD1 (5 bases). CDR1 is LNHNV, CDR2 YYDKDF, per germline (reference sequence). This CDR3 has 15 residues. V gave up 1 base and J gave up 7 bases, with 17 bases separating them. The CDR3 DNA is TGTGCCACCAGCAGAGTTTCGAAGGGGATGGGTGAGCAGTACTTC. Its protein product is CATSRVSKGMGEQYF.

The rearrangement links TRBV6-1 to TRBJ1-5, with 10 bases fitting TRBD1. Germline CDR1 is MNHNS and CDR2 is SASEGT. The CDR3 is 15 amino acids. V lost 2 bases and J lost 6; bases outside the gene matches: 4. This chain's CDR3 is CASSEWTGGIQPQHF. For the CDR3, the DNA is TGTGCCAGCAGTGAATGGACAGGGGGAATTCAGCCCCAGCATTTT.